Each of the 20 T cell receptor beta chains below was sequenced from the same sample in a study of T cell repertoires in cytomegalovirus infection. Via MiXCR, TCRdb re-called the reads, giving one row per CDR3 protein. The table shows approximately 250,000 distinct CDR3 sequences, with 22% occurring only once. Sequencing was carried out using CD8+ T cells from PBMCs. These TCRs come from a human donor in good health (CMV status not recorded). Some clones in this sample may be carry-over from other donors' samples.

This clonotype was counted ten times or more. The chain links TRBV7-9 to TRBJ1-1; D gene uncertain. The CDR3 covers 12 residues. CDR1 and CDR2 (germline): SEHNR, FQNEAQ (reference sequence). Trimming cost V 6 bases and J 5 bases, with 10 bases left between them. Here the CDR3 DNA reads TGTGCCAGCAGATTGGGAGGGACTGAAGCTTTCTTT. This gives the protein CASRLGGTEAFF.

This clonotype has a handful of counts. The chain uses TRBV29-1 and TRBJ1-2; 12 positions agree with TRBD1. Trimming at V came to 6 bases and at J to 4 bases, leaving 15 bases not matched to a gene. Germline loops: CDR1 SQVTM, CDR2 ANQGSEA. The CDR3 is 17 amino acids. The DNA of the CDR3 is TGCAGCGTGGCCGGGACAGGGGGCGCGGTGGCTTCCTATGGCTACACCTTC. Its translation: CSVAGTGGAVASYGYTF. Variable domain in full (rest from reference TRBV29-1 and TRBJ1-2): SAVISQKPSRDICQRGTSLTIQCQVDSQVTMMFWYRQQPGQSLTLIATANQGSEATYESGFVIDKFPISRPNLTFSTLTVSNMSPEDSSIYLCSVAGTGGAVASYGYTFGSGTRLTVV.

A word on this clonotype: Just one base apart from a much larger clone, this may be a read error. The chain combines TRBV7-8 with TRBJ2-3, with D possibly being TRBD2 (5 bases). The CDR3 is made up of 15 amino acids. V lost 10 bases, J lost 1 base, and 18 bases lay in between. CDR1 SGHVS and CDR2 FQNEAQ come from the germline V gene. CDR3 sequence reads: CANIHGEFGTDTQYF. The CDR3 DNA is TGTGCCAACATCCATGGGGAGTTTGGCACAGATACGCAGTATTTT.

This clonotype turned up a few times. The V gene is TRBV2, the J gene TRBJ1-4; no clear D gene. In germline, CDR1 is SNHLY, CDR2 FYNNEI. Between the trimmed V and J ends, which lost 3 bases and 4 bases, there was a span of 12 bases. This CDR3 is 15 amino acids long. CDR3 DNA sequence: TGTGCCAGCAGTGATCTGGGAGGATTTAATGAAAAACTGTTTTTT. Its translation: CASSDLGGFNEKLFF.

CDR3 residues: CSAPSGTGDTEAFF. In DNA form, the CDR3 reads TGCAGCGCCCCCAGCGGGACAGGGGACACTGAAGCTTTCTTT. The rearrangement links TRBV29-1 to TRBJ1-1; 10 bases are a match to TRBD1. The length of the CDR3 is 14 residues. After removal of 7 bases from V and 3 bases from J, the junction contained 8 bases not matched to a gene. Germline CDR1 is SQVTM and CDR2 is ANQGSEA.

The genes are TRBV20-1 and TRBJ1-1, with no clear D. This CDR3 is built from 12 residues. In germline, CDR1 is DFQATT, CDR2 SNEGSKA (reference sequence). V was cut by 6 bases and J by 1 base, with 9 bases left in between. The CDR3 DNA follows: TGCAGTGCGACAATATCGAACACTGAAGCTTTCTTT. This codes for CSATISNTEAFF.

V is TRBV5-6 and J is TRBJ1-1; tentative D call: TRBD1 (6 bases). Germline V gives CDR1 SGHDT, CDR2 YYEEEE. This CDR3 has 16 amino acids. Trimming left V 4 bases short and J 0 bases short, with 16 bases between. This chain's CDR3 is CASSPGGYSLNTEAFF. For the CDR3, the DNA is TGTGCCAGCAGCCCGGGGGGCTATTCTCTGAACACTGAAGCTTTCTTT.

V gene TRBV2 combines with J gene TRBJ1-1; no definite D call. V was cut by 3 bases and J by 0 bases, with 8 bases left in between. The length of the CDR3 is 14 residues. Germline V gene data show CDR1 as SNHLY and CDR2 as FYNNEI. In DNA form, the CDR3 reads TGTGCCAGCAGTGAGAGGGCGATGAACACTGAAGCTTTCTTT. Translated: CASSERAMNTEAFF.

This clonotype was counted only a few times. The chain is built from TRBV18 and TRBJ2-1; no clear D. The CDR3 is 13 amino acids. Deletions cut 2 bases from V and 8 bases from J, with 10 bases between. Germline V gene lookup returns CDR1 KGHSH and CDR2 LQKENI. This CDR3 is CASSPAPVDEQFF. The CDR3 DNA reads TGTGCCAGCTCACCAGCCCCTGTCGATGAGCAGTTCTTC.

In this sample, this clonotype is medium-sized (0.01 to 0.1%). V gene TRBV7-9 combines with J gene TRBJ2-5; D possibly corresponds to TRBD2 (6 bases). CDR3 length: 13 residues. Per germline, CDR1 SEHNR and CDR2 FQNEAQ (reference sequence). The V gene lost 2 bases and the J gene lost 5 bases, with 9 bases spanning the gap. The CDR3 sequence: CASSLTSLETQYF. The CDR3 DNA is TGTGCCAGCAGCTTAACTAGCTTGGAGACCCAGTACTTC.

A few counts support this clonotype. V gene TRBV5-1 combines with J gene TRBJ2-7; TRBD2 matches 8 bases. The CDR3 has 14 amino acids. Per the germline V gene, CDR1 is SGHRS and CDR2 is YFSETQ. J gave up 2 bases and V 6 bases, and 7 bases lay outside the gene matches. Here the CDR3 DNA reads TGCGCCAGCAACCTTGTCGGGGGGGCCTACGAGCAGTACTTC. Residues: CASNLVGGAYEQYF. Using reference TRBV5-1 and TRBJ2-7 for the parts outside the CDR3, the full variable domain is KAGVTQTPRYLIKTRGQQVTLSCSPISGHRSVSWYQQTPGQGLQFLFEYFSETQRNKGNFPGRFSGRQFSNSRSEMNVSTLELGDSALYLCASNLVGGAYEQYFGPGTRLTVT.

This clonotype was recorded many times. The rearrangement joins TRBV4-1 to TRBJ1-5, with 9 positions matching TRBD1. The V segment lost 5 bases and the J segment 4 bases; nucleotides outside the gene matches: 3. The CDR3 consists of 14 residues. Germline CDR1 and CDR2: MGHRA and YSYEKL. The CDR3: CASSTDRGNQPQHF. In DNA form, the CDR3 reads TGCGCCAGCAGCACCGACAGGGGGAATCAGCCCCAGCATTTT.

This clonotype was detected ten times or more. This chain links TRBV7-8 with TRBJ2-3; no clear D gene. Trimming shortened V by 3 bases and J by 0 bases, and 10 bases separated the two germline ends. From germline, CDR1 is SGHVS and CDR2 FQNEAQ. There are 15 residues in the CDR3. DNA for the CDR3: TGTGCCAGCAGCTTCCGGGCCTCTAGCACAGATACGCAGTATTTT. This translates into CASSFRASSTDTQYF.

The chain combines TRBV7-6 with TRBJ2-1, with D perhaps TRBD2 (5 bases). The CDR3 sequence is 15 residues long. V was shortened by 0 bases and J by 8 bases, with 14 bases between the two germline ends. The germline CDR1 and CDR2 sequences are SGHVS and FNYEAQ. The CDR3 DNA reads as TGTGCCAGCAGCTTAGCGAGGGTCGGGTACGATGAGCAGTTCTTC. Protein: CASSLARVGYDEQFF.

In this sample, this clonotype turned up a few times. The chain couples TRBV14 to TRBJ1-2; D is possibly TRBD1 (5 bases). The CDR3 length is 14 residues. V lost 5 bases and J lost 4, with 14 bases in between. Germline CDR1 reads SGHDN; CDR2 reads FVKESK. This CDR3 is CASSGTGDGYGYTF. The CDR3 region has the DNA TGTGCCAGCAGCGGTACAGGAGACGGCTATGGCTACACCTTC. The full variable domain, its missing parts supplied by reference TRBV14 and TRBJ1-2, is EAGVTQFPSHSVIEKGQTVTLRCDPISGHDNLYWYRRVMGKEIKFLLHFVKESKQDESGMPNNRFLAERTGGTYSTLKVQPAELEDSGVYFCASSGTGDGYGYTFGSGTRLTVV.

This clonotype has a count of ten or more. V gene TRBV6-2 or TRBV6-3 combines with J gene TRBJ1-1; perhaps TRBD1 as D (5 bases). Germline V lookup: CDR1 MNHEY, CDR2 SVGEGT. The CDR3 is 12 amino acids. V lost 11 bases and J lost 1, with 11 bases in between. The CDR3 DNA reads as TGTGCCGTGGGGCGGCCGAACACTGAAGCTTTCTTT. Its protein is CAVGRPNTEAFF.

CDR3 loop: CASKRTEETQYF. In DNA, the CDR3 is TGTGCCAGCAAAAGGACGGAAGAGACCCAGTACTTC. The chain uses TRBV2 and TRBJ2-5; D uncertain. The CDR3 spans 12 residues. V was clipped by 7 bases and J by 3 bases, with 9 bases between them. The germline V gene has CDR1 SNHLY and CDR2 FYNNEI.

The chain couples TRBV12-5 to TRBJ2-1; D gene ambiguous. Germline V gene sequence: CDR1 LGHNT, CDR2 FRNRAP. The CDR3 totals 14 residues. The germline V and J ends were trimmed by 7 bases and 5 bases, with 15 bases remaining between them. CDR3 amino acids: CASVVGSRHNEQFF. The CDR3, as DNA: TGTGCTAGTGTGGTTGGTAGCCGCCACAATGAGCAGTTCTTC.

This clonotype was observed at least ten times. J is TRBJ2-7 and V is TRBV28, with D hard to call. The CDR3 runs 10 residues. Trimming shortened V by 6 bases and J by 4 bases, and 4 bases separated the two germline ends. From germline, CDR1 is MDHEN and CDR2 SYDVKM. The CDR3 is CASSDYEQYF. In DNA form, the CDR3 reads TGTGCCAGCAGCGATTACGAGCAGTACTTC.

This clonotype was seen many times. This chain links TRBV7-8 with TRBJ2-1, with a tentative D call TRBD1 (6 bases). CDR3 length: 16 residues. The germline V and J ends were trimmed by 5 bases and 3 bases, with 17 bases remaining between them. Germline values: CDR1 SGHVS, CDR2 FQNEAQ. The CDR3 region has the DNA TGTGCCAGCAGCCGGCGGGCAGGGGACCACTACAATGAGCAGTTCTTC. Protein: CASSRRAGDHYNEQFF.